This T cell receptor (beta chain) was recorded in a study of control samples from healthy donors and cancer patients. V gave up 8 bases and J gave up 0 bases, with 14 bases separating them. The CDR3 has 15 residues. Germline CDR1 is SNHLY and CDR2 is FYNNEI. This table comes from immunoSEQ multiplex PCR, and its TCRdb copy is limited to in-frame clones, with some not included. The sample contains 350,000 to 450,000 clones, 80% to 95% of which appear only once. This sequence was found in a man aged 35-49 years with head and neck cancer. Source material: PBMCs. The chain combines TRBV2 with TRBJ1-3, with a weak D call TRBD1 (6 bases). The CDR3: CASQLDSISGNTIYF. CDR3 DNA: TGTGCCAGCCAGTTGGACAGCATCTCTGGAAACACCATATATTTT.